Listed here are 5 T cell receptor beta chains from one sample, sequenced in a study of somatic mutations in cytotoxic T cells in rheumatoid arthritis (dated by TCRdb to about 2017). Receptors were amplified or captured by the immunoSEQ multiplex PCR assay. TCRdb took over this immuneACCESS table, retaining in-frame rearrangements with V and J assigned. Such tables are incomplete; in checked studies, under half of the missing clones stem from an unresolved V gene, and the remainder is unexplained. For this sample the table gives about 5,000 clones, of which roughly four fifths were detected only once. The ten largest clones add up to about 50% of the sample. The source material was CD8+ T cells sorted from blood. All receptors derive from a woman aged 50 to 65 with rheumatoid arthritis.

This chain joins TRBV28 and TRBJ1-4, with 7 bases that match TRBD1. Looked up from germline, CDR1 is MDHEN and CDR2 is SYDVKM. The CDR3 is 14 residues long. Trimming took 3 bases from V and 5 from J; bases not matched to a gene: 3. CDR3 nucleotides: TGTGCCAGCAGTTTTGGGGACAGAAATGAAAAACTGTTTTTT. Protein product: CASSFGDRNEKLFF.

The chain uses TRBV19 and TRBJ2-7; 7 bases agree with TRBD1. V dropped 3 bases and J dropped 5; count of bases not matched to a gene: 13. This CDR3 region has 16 residues. From germline, CDR1 is LNHDA and CDR2 SQIVND (reference sequence). The chain's CDR3 is CASSIESGGPRHEQYF. The CDR3 nucleotides are TGTGCCAGTAGTATCGAATCAGGGGGTCCCAGACACGAGCAGTACTTC.

The chain joins TRBV5-6 to TRBJ2-5, with 9 bases that match TRBD1. V shed 4 bases, J shed 2 bases, and the junction held 3 bases outside the gene matches. Germline-derived CDR1 and CDR2 are SGHDT and YYEEEE. The CDR3 length is 14 residues. CDR3 nucleotides: TGTGCCAGCAGCGACGGGACAGGGCAAGAGACCCAGTACTTC. This codes for CASSDGTGQETQYF.

The chain couples TRBV7-7 to TRBJ2-1, with unresolved D. Trimming stripped 1 base from V and 1 base from J, with 8 bases between. The CDR3 has 15 residues. The V gene's germline CDR1 is SSHAT and CDR2 FNYEAQ (reference sequence). The CDR3 loop reads CASSLGLDSYNEQFF. CDR3 coding DNA: TGTGCCAGCAGCTTAGGGCTCGATTCCTACAATGAGCAGTTCTTC. Complete variable domain (other parts from reference TRBV7-7 and TRBJ2-1): GAGVSQSPRYKVTKRGQDVTLRCDPISSHATLYWYQQALGQGPEFLTYFNYEAQPDKSGLPSDRFSAERPEGSISTLTIQRTEQRDSAMYRCASSLGLDSYNEQFFGPGTRLTVL.

As to this clone: The junction shows a germline mismatch at one end, possibly a read error. The chain recombines TRBV6-6 with TRBJ2-4; TRBD2 agrees at 11 bases. Germline-derived CDR1 and CDR2 are MNHNY and SVGAGI (reference sequence). The CDR3 has 15 amino acids. The CDR3: CASSDSLAGGNIQYF. The CDR3 DNA reads TGTGCCAGCAGTGACTCCCTAGCGGGGGGAAACATTCAGTACTTC.